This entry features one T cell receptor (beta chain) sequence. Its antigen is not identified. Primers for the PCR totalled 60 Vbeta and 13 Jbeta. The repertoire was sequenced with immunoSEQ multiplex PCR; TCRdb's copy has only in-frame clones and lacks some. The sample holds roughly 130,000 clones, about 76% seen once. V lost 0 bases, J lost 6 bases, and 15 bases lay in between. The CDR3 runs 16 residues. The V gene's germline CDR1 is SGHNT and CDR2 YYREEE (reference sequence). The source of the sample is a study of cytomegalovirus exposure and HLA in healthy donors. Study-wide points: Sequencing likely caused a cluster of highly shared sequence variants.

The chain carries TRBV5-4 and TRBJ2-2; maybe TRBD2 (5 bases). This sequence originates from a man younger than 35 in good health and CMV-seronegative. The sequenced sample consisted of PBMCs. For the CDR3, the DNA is TGTGCCAGCAGCTTGGGACAAAGCCGGGGAGCCGGGGAGCTGTTTTTT. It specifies CASSLGQSRGAGELFF.